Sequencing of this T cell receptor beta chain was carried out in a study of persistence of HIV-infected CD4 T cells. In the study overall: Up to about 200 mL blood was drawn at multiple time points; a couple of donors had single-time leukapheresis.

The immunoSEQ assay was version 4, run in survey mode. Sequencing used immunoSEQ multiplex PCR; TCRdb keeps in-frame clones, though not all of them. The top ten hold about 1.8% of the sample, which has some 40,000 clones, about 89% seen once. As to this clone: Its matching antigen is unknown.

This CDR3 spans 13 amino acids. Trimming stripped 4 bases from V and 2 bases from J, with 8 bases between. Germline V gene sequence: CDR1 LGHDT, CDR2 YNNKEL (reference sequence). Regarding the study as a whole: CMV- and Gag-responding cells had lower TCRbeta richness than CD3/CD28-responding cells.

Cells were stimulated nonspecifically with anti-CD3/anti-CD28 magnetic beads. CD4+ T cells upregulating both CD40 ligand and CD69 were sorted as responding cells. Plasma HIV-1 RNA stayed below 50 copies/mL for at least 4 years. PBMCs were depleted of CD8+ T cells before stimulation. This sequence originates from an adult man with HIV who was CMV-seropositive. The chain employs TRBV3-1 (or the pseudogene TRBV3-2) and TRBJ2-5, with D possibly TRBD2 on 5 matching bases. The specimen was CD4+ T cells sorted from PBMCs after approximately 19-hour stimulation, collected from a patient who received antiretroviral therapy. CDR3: CASSRDYQETQYF. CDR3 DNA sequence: TGTGCCAGCAGCCGTGACTATCAAGAGACCCAGTACTTC.